This T cell receptor beta chain was retrieved from a study of HIV-infected patients and healthy controls. Background on the study: In 14 of 16 patients, CD4 counts climbed slightly after three months but remained subnormal. General study results and limits: In healthy controls, MAIT alpha CDR3s were common; in HIV+ repertoires, severely depleted.

Alpha and beta constant-region primers primed reverse transcription of about 470 ng RNA. Each of the alpha and beta chains got its own library through chain-specific third strand synthesis with indices. The library had 12-nucleotide molecular identifiers formed by two random hexamers joined together. After a brief PCR adding P5, P7 and a second index, roughly 22 amplification cycles followed. TCRdb passed the 5' RACE reads through MiXCR, listing each CDR3 protein once. In the table there are more than 3,500 distinct CDR3 sequences, around 30% of which are singletons. Antiretroviral therapy had run roughly three months, about 14 weeks, before follow-up blood collection. All unsorted peripheral T cells were captured because whole blood was used without fractionation. The V and J ends lost 2 bases and 6 bases, in that order; junction bases with no gene match: 7. From germline, CDR1 is SNHLY and CDR2 FYNNEI. The CDR3 consists of 16 residues.

This clonotype was detected ten times or more. Its specificity is not known. Sequenced here: blood, sampled during antiretroviral therapy. The chain links TRBV2 to TRBJ1-6; 7 bases align to TRBD1. The sequence was collected from an adult with HIV infection. CDR3 sequence reads: CASSEYSRGLNSPLHF. CDR3 nucleotide sequence: TGTGCCAGCAGTGAATATTCGAGGGGGCTTAATTCACCCCTCCACTTT.